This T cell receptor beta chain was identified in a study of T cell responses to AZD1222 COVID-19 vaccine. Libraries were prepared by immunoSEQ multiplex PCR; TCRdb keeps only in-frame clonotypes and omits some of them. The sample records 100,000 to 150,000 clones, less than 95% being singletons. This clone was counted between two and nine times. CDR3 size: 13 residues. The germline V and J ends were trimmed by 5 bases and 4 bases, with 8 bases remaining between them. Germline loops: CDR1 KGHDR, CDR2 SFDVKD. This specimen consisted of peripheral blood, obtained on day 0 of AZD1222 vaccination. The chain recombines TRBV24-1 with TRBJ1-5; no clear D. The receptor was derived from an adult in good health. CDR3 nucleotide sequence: TGTGCCACCAGTGCCTCTCAAAATCAGCCCCAGCATTTT. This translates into CATSASQNQPQHF.